This TCR beta chain comes out of a study of blood T cell repertoires in COVID-19. Study overall: There were acute and convalescent COVID-19 samples, and they came from the United States, Italy and Spain. T cells, B-cell-depleted T cells, or PBMCs provided the cDNA or gDNA that served as material.

The CDR3 is 15 amino acids. J gave up 2 bases and V 4 bases, and 8 bases lay outside the gene matches. CDR1 and CDR2 from the germline V gene are LGHNA and YNFKEQ. TCRdb's copy holds only in-frame clones and misses some; the assay was immunoSEQ multiplex PCR. Among about 260,000 clones, around four fifths were seen once, and the ten largest hold under 5%. The V and J genes are TRBV4-2 and TRBJ2-7; 7 bases agree with TRBD2. The sequence was collected from a man between 60 and 75 years old with acute or convalescent COVID-19. The sample was peripheral blood. Here the CDR3 DNA reads TGTGCCAGCAGCCCCCCCGGGCTAGCGGCCTACGAGCAGTACTTC. This translates into CASSPPGLAAYEQYF.